The 25 T cell receptor beta chains listed next were all sequenced from one sample in a study of T cell changes during pregnancy in multiple sclerosis. Only in-frame clones appear in the TCRdb table, and some are missing; sequencing was by immunoSEQ multiplex PCR. The sample consists of about 45,000 clones, approximately 90% of them appearing once. Sequenced material: CD8+ T cells from peripheral blood mononuclear cells, taken in the second trimester of pregnancy. Source of these receptors: a female donor with multiple sclerosis, enrolled in a pregnancy study.

V usage is TRBV7-9 and J usage is TRBJ1-2, with D perhaps TRBD1 (5 bases). From germline, CDR1 is SEHNR and CDR2 FQNEAQ (reference sequence). V was trimmed by 1 base and J by 5 bases, leaving 14 bases between them. This CDR3 region has 15 residues. CDR3 DNA: TGTGCCAGCAGCTTAGGGTCAGGGTGGCCTTATGGCTACACCTTC. The encoded protein is CASSLGSGWPYGYTF.

V and J are TRBV13 and TRBJ2-7; 13 bases align to TRBD2. Germline CDR1 is PRHDT and CDR2 is FYEKMQ (reference sequence). Trimming cost V 4 bases and J 3 bases; bases outside gene matches: 9. The CDR3 extends over 17 amino acids. The CDR3 bases are TGTGCCAGCAGCTCCAACCCCGGGACTAGCGGGGACTACGAGCAGTACTTC. Protein product: CASSSNPGTSGDYEQYF.

The V gene is TRBV27, the J gene TRBJ1-1; possibly TRBD1 for D (5 bases). The V gene's germline CDR1 is MNHEY and CDR2 SMNVEV (reference sequence). Trimming removed 6 bases at V and 4 bases at J, with 9 bases between. The CDR3 contains 12 residues. Written as DNA, the CDR3 is TGTGCCAGCAGGACCGGGGGCACTGAAGCTTTCTTT. This gives the protein CASRTGGTEAFF.

V and J are TRBV9 and TRBJ2-3; D unclear. The germline gives CDR1 SGDLS, CDR2 YYNGEE. The CDR3 covers 12 residues. With 4 bases removed from V and 4 bases from J, the gap between germline ends came to 7 bases. CDR3 DNA sequence: TGTGCCAGCAGCCTTCTCCCAGATACGCAGTATTTT. Amino acid sequence: CASSLLPDTQYF.

The chain couples TRBV4-3 to TRBJ2-7; 7 bases line up with TRBD1. V shed 2 bases and J 7 bases; nucleotides not matched to a gene: 11. The CDR3 spans 15 residues. Germline-derived CDR1 and CDR2 are LGHNA and YSLEER. The DNA of the CDR3 is TGCGCCAGCAGCCAAACCGGGACAGCTGGCGAGGAGCAGTACTTC. Amino acid sequence: CASSQTGTAGEEQYF.

The chain uses TRBV7-9 and TRBJ2-7, with TRBD2 matching 8 bases. The CDR3 totals 16 residues. V dropped 5 bases and J dropped 2; count of bases not matched to a gene: 11. The germline V gene encodes CDR1 SEHNR and CDR2 FQNEAQ (reference sequence). The CDR3 protein is CASSPRLGAGAYEQYF. Written as DNA, the CDR3 is TGTGCCAGCAGCCCCCGACTGGGAGCGGGGGCCTACGAGCAGTACTTC.

The chain links TRBV6-4 to TRBJ1-5, with a possible D match to TRBD1 (5 bases). The V gene's germline CDR1 is MRHNA and CDR2 SNTAGT. This CDR3 is 15 amino acids long. V was trimmed by 8 bases and J by 0 bases, leaving 14 bases between them. DNA for the CDR3: TGTGCCAGCTTTACAGGCGAACATAGCAATCAGCCCCAGCATTTT. It encodes CASFTGEHSNQPQHF.

The V call is TRBV13, the J call TRBJ2-7; tentative D call: TRBD1 (5 bases). Trimming cost V 4 bases and J 4 bases, with 8 bases left between them. The CDR3 contains 12 residues. Germline values: CDR1 PRHDT, CDR2 FYEKMQ (reference sequence). In nucleotides, the CDR3 is TGTGCCAGCAGCTCCGACAGATACGAGCAGTACTTC. Residues: CASSSDRYEQYF. Variable domain in full (rest from reference TRBV13 and TRBJ2-7): AAGVIQSPRHLIKEKRETATLKCYPIPRHDTVYWYQQGPGQDPQFLISFYEKMQSDKGSIPDRFSAQQFSDYHSELNMSSLELGDSALYFCASSSDRYEQYFGPGTRLTVT.

The chain is built from TRBV19 and TRBJ2-1; 9 nucleotides match TRBD2. Unmatched junction bases numbered 11, after V lost 5 bases and J lost 0 bases. CDR1 and CDR2 from the germline V gene are LNHDA and SQIVND (reference sequence). The CDR3 is 18 residues long. CDR3 nucleotides: TGTGCCAGTAGTGCATGGGCGGGGGGGGTTAGCTCCTACAATGAGCAGTTCTTC. It yields the protein CASSAWAGGVSSYNEQFF. Based on the CDR3 plus reference TRBV19 and TRBJ2-1, the full variable domain is DGGITQSPKYLFRKEGQNVTLSCEQNLNHDAMYWYRQDPGQGLRLIYYSQIVNDFQKGDIAEGYSVSREKKESFPLTVTSAQKNPTAFYLCASSAWAGGVSSYNEQFFGPGTRLTVL.

The V and J genes are TRBV5-6 and TRBJ2-7, with D possibly being TRBD2 (6 bases). Germline V CDR1 and CDR2: SGHDT, YYEEEE. With 6 bases removed from V and 4 bases from J, the gap between germline ends came to 8 bases. CDR3 length equals 11 residues. CDR3 residues: CASTGDYEQYF. The CDR3, as DNA: TGTGCCAGCACGGGAGATTACGAGCAGTACTTC.

This clone was seen a single time. The chain carries TRBV27 and TRBJ2-7; D possibly corresponds to TRBD2 (6 bases). CDR1 is MNHEY and CDR2 is SMNVEV in the germline V gene (reference sequence). Trimming shortened V by 6 bases and J by 3 bases, and 18 bases separated the two germline ends. The CDR3 is made up of 15 amino acids. The CDR3 protein is CASRTAEGRVYEQYF. DNA of the CDR3: TGTGCCAGCAGGACCGCGGAGGGCAGGGTCTACGAGCAGTACTTC.

The rearrangement uses TRBV2 and TRBJ2-7; TRBD1 agrees at 8 bases. Germline assignment: CDR1 SNHLY and CDR2 FYNNEI. The CDR3 contains 15 residues. The junction had 6 bases not matched to a gene; V was cut back by 4 bases and J by 1 base. DNA for the CDR3: TGTGCCAGCAGTGTCTCGGACAGGGATTCCTACGAGCAGTACTTC. Amino acid sequence: CASSVSDRDSYEQYF. Based on the CDR3 plus reference TRBV2 and TRBJ2-7, the full variable domain is EPEVTQTPSHQVTQMGQEVILRCVPISNHLYFYWYRQILGQKVEFLVSFYNNEISEKSEIFDDQFSVERPDGSNFTLKIRSTKLEDSAMYFCASSVSDRDSYEQYFGPGTRLTVT.

V gene TRBV11-3 combines with J gene TRBJ2-3; possibly TRBD1 for D (5 bases). The CDR3 runs to 13 residues. Germline loops: CDR1 SGHNT, CDR2 YENEEA. V was clipped by 4 bases and J by 4 bases, with 9 bases between them. The CDR3 DNA reads as TGTGCCAGCAGCTCATCGACAGCAGATACGCAGTATTTT. This gives the protein CASSSSTADTQYF.

This rearrangement joins TRBV9 to TRBJ2-2; 9 nucleotides line up with TRBD2. With 2 bases clipped from V and 5 bases from J, the junction kept 13 bases outside the gene matches. The CDR3 loop spans 18 amino acids. Per the germline V gene, CDR1 is SGDLS and CDR2 is YYNGEE. CDR3 nucleotide sequence: TGTGCCAGCAGCGTCCCTCGGGGCGGGGGGGCCCTGACCGGGGAGCTGTTTTTT. It specifies CASSVPRGGGALTGELFF.

The genes are TRBV11-2 and TRBJ2-1, with a weak D call TRBD2 (5 bases). V dropped 7 bases and J dropped 4 bases, with 20 bases sitting between them. Germline V gene data show CDR1 as SGHAT and CDR2 as FQNNGV. The CDR3 loop spans 16 amino acids. CDR3 nucleotide sequence: TGTGCCAGCATCCTCCCTCGGGGAAGAGGATACAATGAGCAGTTCTTC. It translates to CASILPRGRGYNEQFF.

The V gene is TRBV9, the J gene TRBJ2-2; D is unresolved. Germline-derived CDR1 and CDR2 are SGDLS and YYNGEE. The CDR3 extends over 12 amino acids. V shed 3 bases and J shed 7 bases, with 7 bases lying between them. CDR3 amino acids: CASSGPGGELFF. In DNA form, the CDR3 reads TGTGCCAGCAGCGGCCCCGGCGGGGAGCTGTTTTTT.

This sequence joins TRBV19 and TRBJ2-1, with 10 bases matching TRBD1. V lost 4 bases to trimming and J lost 3 bases; unmatched junction nucleotides: 9. This CDR3 has 17 amino acids. Germline values: CDR1 LNHDA, CDR2 SQIVND (reference sequence). The CDR3: CASSRIPRDRGYNEQFF. The CDR3 region has the DNA TGTGCCAGTAGTAGGATCCCCCGGGACAGGGGCTACAATGAGCAGTTCTTC.

This clone was observed a handful of times. This chain connects TRBV7-6 to TRBJ2-3; 14 bases fit TRBD2. This CDR3 has 17 residues. V gave up 5 bases and J gave up 2 bases; unmatched junction bases: 6. Per germline, CDR1 SGHVS and CDR2 FNYEAQ. The CDR3 spells CASSKGLAGAHTDTQYF. CDR3 sequence (DNA): TGTGCCAGCAGCAAGGGACTAGCGGGGGCCCACACAGATACGCAGTATTTT.

The chain uses TRBV7-9 and TRBJ2-1; D is perhaps TRBD2 (5 bases). CDR1 is SEHNR and CDR2 is FQNEAQ in the germline V gene (reference sequence). The CDR3 has 13 residues. V shed 1 base and J shed 8 bases, with 9 bases lying between them. As DNA, the CDR3 is TGTGCCAGCAGCTTAGGGAGGAGCGATGAGCAGTTCTTC. It yields the protein CASSLGRSDEQFF.

V is TRBV10-3 and J is TRBJ2-2; tentatively, D is TRBD1 (6 bases). CDR3 length: 19 amino acids. CDR1 is ENHRY and CDR2 is SYGVKD in the germline V gene. V gave up 4 bases and J gave up 1 base, with 22 bases separating them. The DNA for the CDR3 is TGTGCCATCAGTGTGCAGGACAGAGATTTGAGATTGAACACCGGGGAGCTGTTTTTT. Protein: CAISVQDRDLRLNTGELFF.

This chain uses TRBV4-1 with TRBJ2-2, with D tentatively TRBD1 (6 bases). CDR3 length: 14 residues. V was cut by 6 bases and J by 5 bases, with 13 bases left in between. CDR1 is MGHRA, CDR2 YSYEKL, per germline. The CDR3 sequence is CASSRSGETGELFF. The CDR3 region has the DNA TGCGCCAGCAGTCGATCAGGGGAAACCGGGGAGCTGTTTTTT.

The V gene is TRBV30, the J gene TRBJ2-1, with 9 nucleotides matching TRBD2. Germline V gene sequence: CDR1 GTSNPN, CDR2 SVGIG (reference sequence). This CDR3 has 14 residues. After removal of 5 bases from V and 0 bases from J, the junction contained 2 bases not matched to a gene. CDR3 nucleotide sequence: TGTGCCTGGCGCGGGGGGGACTCCTACAATGAGCAGTTCTTC. Amino acid sequence: CAWRGGDSYNEQFF.

CDR3 loop: CASSAGGGVNQPQHF. CDR3 DNA sequence: TGTGCCAGCAGCGCCGGAGGGGGGGTAAATCAGCCCCAGCATTTT. The gene calls are TRBV9 and TRBJ1-5; tentatively, D is TRBD1 (6 bases). The ends were cut back, 3 bases at V and 4 bases at J, with 14 bases in the middle. Per germline, CDR1 SGDLS and CDR2 YYNGEE. This CDR3 region has 15 residues.

The V and J genes are TRBV29-1 and TRBJ1-2; the D is unclear. Trimming removed 6 bases from V and 4 bases from J, with 9 bases in between. Germline V lookup: CDR1 SQVTM, CDR2 ANQGSEA. This CDR3 has 11 amino acids. The CDR3 reads CSVPSAYGYTF. Written as DNA, the CDR3 is TGCAGCGTGCCGAGTGCCTATGGCTACACCTTC.

Ten or more counts support this clone. The chain recombines TRBV4-3 with TRBJ2-1, with TRBD2 identical over 10 bases. Germline V gene lookup returns CDR1 LGHNA and CDR2 YSLEER. The CDR3 has 15 residues. Unmatched junction bases numbered 4, after V lost 4 bases and J lost 4 bases. The CDR3 sequence is CASSLTSGEYNEQFF. As DNA, the CDR3 is TGCGCCAGCAGCCTTACTAGCGGGGAGTACAATGAGCAGTTCTTC.